The 8 T cell receptor beta chains below come from one sample, sequenced in a study of radiotherapy plus CTLA-4 blockade in lung cancer. Profiled with immunoSEQ multiplex PCR; TCRdb holds only in-frame clones, not every one. Of over 80,000 clones listed, around 87% were seen once; the top ten hold 16%. Sequencing was performed on peripheral blood, taken from a patient treated with radiotherapy plus ipilimumab. Every receptor here comes from a human donor with non-small cell lung cancer that progressed on radiotherapy plus ipilimumab.

The genes are TRBV11-1 and TRBJ2-1; D unclear. CDR3 length equals 12 residues. Germline CDR1 is SGHAT and CDR2 is FQDESV (reference sequence). Deletions cut 4 bases from V and 2 bases from J, with 3 bases between. The CDR3 loop is CASSSAYNEQFF. The CDR3 region has the DNA TGTGCCAGCAGCTCTGCCTACAATGAGCAGTTCTTC.

In nucleotides, the CDR3 is TGTGCCAGCTCACCAGGGTCCAATGAGCAGTTCTTC. This codes for CASSPGSNEQFF. V and J are TRBV18 and TRBJ2-1; D is unresolved. V lost 2 bases and J 6 bases, leaving 5 bases between the germline ends. There are 12 residues in the CDR3. Per germline, CDR1 KGHSH and CDR2 LQKENI.

The J gene is TRBJ1-5, the V gene TRBV9; D possibly corresponds to TRBD1 (5 bases). The V gene lost 5 bases and the J gene lost 4 bases, with 16 bases spanning the gap. The CDR3 spans 15 residues. Germline lookup yields CDR1 SGDLS and CDR2 YYNGEE. The CDR3 sequence is CASSRYVGGNQPQHF. The CDR3 nucleotides read TGTGCCAGCAGTAGATACGTCGGGGGGAATCAGCCCCAGCATTTT. The full variable domain, with the rest looked up from reference TRBV9 and TRBJ1-5, is DSGVTQTPKHLITATGQRVTLRCSPRSGDLSVYWYQQSLDQGLQFLIQYYNGEERAKGNILERFSAQQFPDLHSELNLSSLELGDSALYFCASSRYVGGNQPQHFGDGTRLSIL.

This chain uses TRBV14 with TRBJ2-7; 7 bases align to TRBD2. The CDR3 totals 14 residues. Germline V gives CDR1 SGHDN, CDR2 FVKESK. With V trimmed by 5 bases and J by 0 bases, 4 bases remained unmatched. The CDR3 DNA sequence: TGTGCCAGCAGCTACGCGGGGGTCTCCTACGAGCAGTACTTC. Translation gives CASSYAGVSYEQYF.

Of note for this clone: Other DNA variants within this sample encode the same CDR3. V is TRBV5-1 and J is TRBJ2-7, with a possible D match to TRBD2 (6 bases). CDR3 size: 12 residues. V gave up 4 bases and J gave up 3 bases, with 8 bases separating them. Germline values: CDR1 SGHRS, CDR2 YFSETQ. The CDR3 DNA reads TGCGCCAGCAGCCCGGGGGACTACGAGCAGTACTTC. Protein: CASSPGDYEQYF.

This rearrangement joins TRBV23-1 to TRBJ2-5; 8 bases match TRBD1. TRBV23-1 carries the ORF label, with uncertain function. J was trimmed by 4 bases and V by 2 bases; bases with no gene match: 9. This CDR3 has 16 amino acids. This CDR3 reads CASSQPLTGAGETQYF. CDR3 DNA: TGCGCCAGCAGTCAACCTTTGACAGGGGCGGGAGAGACCCAGTACTTC.

The chain recombines TRBV9 with TRBJ2-7, with TRBD2 identical over 8 bases. With V trimmed by 0 bases and J by 4 bases, 6 bases remained unmatched. CDR3 length equals 15 residues. Germline V gene data show CDR1 as SGDLS and CDR2 as YYNGEE. The CDR3 region has the DNA TGTGCCAGCAGCGTAGCGATGGGACTAGGGTACGAGCAGTACTTC. It specifies CASSVAMGLGYEQYF.

The rearrangement links TRBV14 to TRBJ1-2, with TRBD1 as a possible D gene (5 bases). CDR3 length: 13 amino acids. In germline, CDR1 is SGHDN, CDR2 FVKESK. V was clipped by 3 bases and J by 4 bases, with 9 bases between them. As DNA, the CDR3 is TGTGCCAGCAGCCAGCAGGGTGCCTATGGCTACACCTTC. The encoded protein is CASSQQGAYGYTF.